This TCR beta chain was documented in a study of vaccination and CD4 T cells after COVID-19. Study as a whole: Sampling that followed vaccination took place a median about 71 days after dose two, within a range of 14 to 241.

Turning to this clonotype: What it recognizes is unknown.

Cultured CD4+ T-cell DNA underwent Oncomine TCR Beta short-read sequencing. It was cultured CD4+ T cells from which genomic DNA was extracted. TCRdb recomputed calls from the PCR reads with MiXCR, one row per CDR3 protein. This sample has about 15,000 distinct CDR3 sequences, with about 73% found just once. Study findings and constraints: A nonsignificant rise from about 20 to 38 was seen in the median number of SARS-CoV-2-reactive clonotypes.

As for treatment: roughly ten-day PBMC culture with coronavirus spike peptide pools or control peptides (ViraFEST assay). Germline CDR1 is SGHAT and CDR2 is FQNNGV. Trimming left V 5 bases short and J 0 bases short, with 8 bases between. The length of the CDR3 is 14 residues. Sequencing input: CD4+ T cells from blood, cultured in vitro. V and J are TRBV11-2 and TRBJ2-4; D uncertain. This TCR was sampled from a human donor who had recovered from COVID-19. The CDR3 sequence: CASSLLLAKNIQYF. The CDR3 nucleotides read TGTGCCAGCAGCCTGCTCTTAGCCAAAAACATTCAGTACTTC.